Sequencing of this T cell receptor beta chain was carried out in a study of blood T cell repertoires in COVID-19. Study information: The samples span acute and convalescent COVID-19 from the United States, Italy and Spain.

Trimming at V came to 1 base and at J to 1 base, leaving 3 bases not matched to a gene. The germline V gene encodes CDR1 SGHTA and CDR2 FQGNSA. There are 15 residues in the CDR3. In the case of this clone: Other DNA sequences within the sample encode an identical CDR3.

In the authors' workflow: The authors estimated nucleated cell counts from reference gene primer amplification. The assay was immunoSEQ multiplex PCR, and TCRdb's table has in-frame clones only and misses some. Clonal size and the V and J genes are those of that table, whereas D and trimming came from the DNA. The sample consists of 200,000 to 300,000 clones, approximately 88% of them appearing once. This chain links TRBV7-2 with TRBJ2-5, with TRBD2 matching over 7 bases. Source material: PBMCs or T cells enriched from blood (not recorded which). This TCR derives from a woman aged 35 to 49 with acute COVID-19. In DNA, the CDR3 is TGTGCCAGCAGCTTAGGGGGGGGTCCCCAAGAGACCCAGTACTTC. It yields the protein CASSLGGGPQETQYF.